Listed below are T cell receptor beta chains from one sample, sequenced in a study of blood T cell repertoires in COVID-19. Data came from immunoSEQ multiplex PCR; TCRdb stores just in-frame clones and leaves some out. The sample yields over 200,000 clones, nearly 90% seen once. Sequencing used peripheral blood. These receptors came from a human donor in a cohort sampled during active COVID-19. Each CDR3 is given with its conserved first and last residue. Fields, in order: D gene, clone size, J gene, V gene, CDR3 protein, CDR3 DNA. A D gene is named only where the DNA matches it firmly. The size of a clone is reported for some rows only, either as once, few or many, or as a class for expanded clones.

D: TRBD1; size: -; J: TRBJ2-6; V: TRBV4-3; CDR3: CASSPGTGGKGANVLTF; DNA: TGCGCCAGCAGCCCCGGGACAGGGGGCAAAGGGGCCAACGTCCTGACTTTC
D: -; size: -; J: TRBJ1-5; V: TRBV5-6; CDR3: CASNVGQPNPDSNQPQHF; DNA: TGTGCCAGCAACGTCGGACAGCCCAACCCTGATAGCAATCAGCCCCAGCATTTT
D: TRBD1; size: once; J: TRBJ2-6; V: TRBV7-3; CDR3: CASSPTGSGANVLTF; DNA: TGTGCCAGCAGCCCGACAGGGTCTGGGGCCAACGTCCTGACTTTC
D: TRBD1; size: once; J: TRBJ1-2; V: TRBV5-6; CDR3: CASSPGTGSYYGYTF; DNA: TGTGCCAGCAGCCCCGGGACAGGGTCCTACTATGGCTACACCTTC
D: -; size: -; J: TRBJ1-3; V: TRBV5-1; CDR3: CASSLRGLLSGNTIYF; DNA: TGCGCCAGCAGCTTGCGTGGCCTTCTCTCTGGAAACACCATATATTTT
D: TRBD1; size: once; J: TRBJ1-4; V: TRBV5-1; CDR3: CASSDDRGGNEKLFF; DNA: TGCGCCAGCAGCGATGACAGGGGAGGTAATGAAAAACTGTTTTTT
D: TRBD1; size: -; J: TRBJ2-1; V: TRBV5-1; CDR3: CASSLGQGVHNEQFF; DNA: TGCGCCAGCAGTCTCGGACAGGGGGTACACAATGAGCAGTTCTTC
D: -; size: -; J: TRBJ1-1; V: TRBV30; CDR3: CAWRGALGTEAFF; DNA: TGTGCCTGGAGGGGGGCCCTCGGGACTGAAGCTTTCTTT
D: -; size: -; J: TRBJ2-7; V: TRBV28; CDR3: CASRGAYRSYEQYF; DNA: TGTGCCAGCAGAGGGGCCTACCGCTCCTACGAGCAGTACTTC
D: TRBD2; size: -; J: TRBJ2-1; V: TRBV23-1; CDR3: CASSPGTSGRTNEQFF; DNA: TGCGCCAGCAGTCCTGGGACTAGCGGGAGAACGAATGAGCAGTTCTTC
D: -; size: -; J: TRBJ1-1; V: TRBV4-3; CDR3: CASSQPQGAGTEAFF; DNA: TGCGCCAGCAGCCAACCTCAGGGAGCGGGTACTGAAGCTTTCTTT
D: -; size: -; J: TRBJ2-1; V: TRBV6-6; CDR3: CASSLSRQNNEQFF; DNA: TGTGCCAGCAGTTTGTCAAGACAGAACAATGAGCAGTTCTTC
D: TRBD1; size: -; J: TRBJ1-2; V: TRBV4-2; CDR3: CASSQDVDRDRYTF; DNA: TGTGCCAGCAGCCAAGATGTGGACAGGGATCGCTACACCTTC
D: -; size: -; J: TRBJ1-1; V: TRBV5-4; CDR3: CASRGTGSPEAFF; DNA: TGTGCCAGCAGAGGTACAGGGTCTCCTGAAGCTTTCTTT
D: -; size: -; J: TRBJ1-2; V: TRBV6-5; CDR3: CASTSGVWGYTF; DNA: TGTGCCAGCACATCAGGGGTTTGGGGCTACACCTTC
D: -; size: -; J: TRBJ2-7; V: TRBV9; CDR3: CASSVGGTPVYEQYF; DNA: TGTGCCAGCAGCGTTGGCGGGACCCCAGTCTACGAGCAGTACTTC
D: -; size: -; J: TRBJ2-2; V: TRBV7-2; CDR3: CASSLRGGFLTGELFF; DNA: TGTGCCAGCAGCCTGAGAGGGGGTTTTTTGACCGGGGAGCTGTTTTTT
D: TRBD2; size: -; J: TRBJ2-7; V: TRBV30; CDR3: CACIAGGYEQYF; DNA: TGTGCCTGTATAGCGGGGGGCTACGAGCAGTACTTC
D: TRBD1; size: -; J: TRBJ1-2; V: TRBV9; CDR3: CASSAGDSLAGYTF; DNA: TGTGCCAGCAGCGCCGGGGACAGCTTGGCTGGGTACACCTTC
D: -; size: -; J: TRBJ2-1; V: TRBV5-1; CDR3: CASSSTGPTLNEQFF; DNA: TGCGCCAGCAGCTCTACAGGGCCCACCTTGAATGAGCAGTTCTTC
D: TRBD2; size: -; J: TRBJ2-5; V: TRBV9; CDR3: CASSVASGGAGSQETQYF; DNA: TGTGCCAGCAGCGTTGCTAGCGGGGGGGCCGGAAGCCAGGAGACCCAGTACTTC
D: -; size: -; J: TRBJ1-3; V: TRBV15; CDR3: CATSRERTPGNTIYF; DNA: TGTGCCACCAGCAGAGAGAGGACACCCGGAAACACCATATATTTT
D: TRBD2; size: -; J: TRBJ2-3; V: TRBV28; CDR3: CASTRPAGLAETSTDTQYF; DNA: TGTGCCAGCACCCGCCCAGCCGGACTAGCGGAGACTAGCACAGATACGCAGTATTTT
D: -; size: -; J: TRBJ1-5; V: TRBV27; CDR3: CASSLQGSNQPQHF; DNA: TGTGCCAGCAGTTTACAGGGGAGCAATCAGCCCCAGCATTTT
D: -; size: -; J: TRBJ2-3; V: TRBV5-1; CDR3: CASSSDSHIDTQYF; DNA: TGCGCCAGCAGCTCGGACAGCCACATTGATACGCAGTATTTT
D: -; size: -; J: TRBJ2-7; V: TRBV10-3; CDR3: CAISETTGPYEQYF; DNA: TGTGCCATCAGTGAAACGACAGGCCCCTACGAGCAGTACTTC
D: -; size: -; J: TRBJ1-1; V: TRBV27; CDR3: CASSLRGGDTEAFF; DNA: TGTGCCAGCAGTTTACGAGGGGGTGACACTGAAGCTTTCTTT
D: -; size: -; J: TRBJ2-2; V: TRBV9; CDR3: CASSVAGAGYTNTGELFF; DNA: TGTGCCAGCAGCGTAGCTGGGGCGGGATACACGAACACCGGGGAGCTGTTTTTT
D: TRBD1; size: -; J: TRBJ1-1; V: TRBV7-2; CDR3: CASSRHTRDRVREAFF; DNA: TGTGCCAGCAGCCGTCATACCCGGGACAGGGTCAGGGAAGCTTTCTTT
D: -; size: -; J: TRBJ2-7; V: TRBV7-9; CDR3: CASSLGGLGGSYEQYF; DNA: TGTGCCAGCAGCTTAGGGGGCCTGGGGGGCTCCTACGAGCAGTACTTC
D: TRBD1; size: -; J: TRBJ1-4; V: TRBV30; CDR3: CAWSVGTGGEEKLFF; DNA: TGTGCCTGGAGTGTAGGGACAGGGGGTGAAGAAAAACTGTTTTTT
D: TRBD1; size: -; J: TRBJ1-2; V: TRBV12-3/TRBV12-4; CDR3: CASRTGANYGYTF; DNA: TGTGCCAGCAGGACAGGGGCTAACTATGGCTACACCTTC
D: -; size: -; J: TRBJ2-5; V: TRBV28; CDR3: CASRREPQDTQYF; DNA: TGTGCCAGCAGGCGAGAACCACAGGATACCCAGTACTTC
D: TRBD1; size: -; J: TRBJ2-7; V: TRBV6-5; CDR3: CASTWTGESEQYF; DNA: TGTGCCAGCACCTGGACAGGGGAAAGCGAGCAGTACTTC
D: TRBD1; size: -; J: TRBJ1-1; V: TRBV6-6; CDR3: CASSYRQGVTEAFF; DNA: TGTGCCAGCAGTTACCGACAGGGGGTCACTGAAGCTTTCTTT
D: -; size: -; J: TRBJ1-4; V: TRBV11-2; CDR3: CASSILGGSNEKLFF; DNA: TGTGCCAGCAGCATCCTCGGGGGAAGTAATGAAAAACTGTTTTTT
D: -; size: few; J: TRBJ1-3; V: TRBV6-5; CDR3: CASRPSGHSGNTIYF; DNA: TGTGCCAGCAGGCCATCGGGACACTCTGGAAACACCATATATTTT
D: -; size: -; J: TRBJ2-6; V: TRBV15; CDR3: CATSGGVEGANVLTF; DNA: TGTGCCACCAGCGGAGGAGTGGAGGGGGCCAACGTCCTGACTTTC
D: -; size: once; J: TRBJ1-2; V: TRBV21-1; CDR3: CASSPLFTGTENINYGYTF; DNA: TGTGCCAGCAGCCCGCTTTTCACCGGGACAGAGAACATTAACTATGGCTACACCTTC
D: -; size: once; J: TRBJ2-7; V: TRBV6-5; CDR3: CASSYQYEQYF; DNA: TGTGCCAGCAGTTACCAGTACGAGCAGTACTTC
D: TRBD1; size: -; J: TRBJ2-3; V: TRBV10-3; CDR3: CAISELKGARYTQYF; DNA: TGTGCCATCAGTGAGTTGAAGGGGGCGCGTTATACGCAGTATTTT
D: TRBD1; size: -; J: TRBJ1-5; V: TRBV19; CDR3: CASSTHNTGGRHQPQHF; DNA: TGTGCCAGTAGTACCCATAACACAGGGGGGAGACATCAGCCCCAGCATTTT
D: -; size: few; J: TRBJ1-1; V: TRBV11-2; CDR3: CASSRMGLGTEAFF; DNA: TGTGCCAGCAGCCGCATGGGGCTCGGGACTGAAGCTTTCTTT
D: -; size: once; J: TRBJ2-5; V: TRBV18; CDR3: CASSRDTEETQYF; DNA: TGTGCCAGCTCACGGGACACGGAAGAGACCCAGTACTTC
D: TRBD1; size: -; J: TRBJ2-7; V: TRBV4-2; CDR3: CASSQSEGQGSGLNEQYF; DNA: TGTGCCAGCAGCCAGTCAGAGGGACAGGGAAGTGGTTTGAATGAGCAGTACTTC
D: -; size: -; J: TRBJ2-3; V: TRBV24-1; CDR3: CATSERVTGSGDTQYF; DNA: TGTGCCACCAGTGAAAGGGTTACCGGGAGTGGAGATACGCAGTATTTT